One T cell receptor (beta chain) is described in this entry. Grouping used clinical history reported by participants in a survey and questionnaire. Produced via immunoSEQ multiplex PCR; TCRdb's table is partial and in-frame only. The profile shows 270,000 or so clones, around nine tenths of them singletons. The source of the sample is a study of blood T cell repertoires in COVID-19. The V gene's germline CDR1 is SGHVS and CDR2 FQNEAQ. The CDR3 loop spans 17 amino acids. The trim removed 4 bases at V and 1 base at J, leaving 10 bases unmatched. This clonotype originated in a woman aged 18-30 years who had recovered from COVID-19. The sequenced sample consisted of PBMCs or T cells enriched from blood (not recorded which). The chain has TRBV7-8 and TRBJ2-3; TRBD1 matches 8 bases. The chain's CDR3 is CASSSDQGARGTDTQYF. Written as DNA, the CDR3 is TGTGCCAGCAGCTCAGACCAGGGGGCCAGGGGCACAGATACGCAGTATTTT. The full variable domain, its missing parts supplied by reference TRBV7-8 and TRBJ2-3, is GAGVSQSPRYKVAKRGQDVALRCDPISGHVSLFWYQQALGQGPEFLTYFQNEAQLDKSGLPSDRFFAERPEGSVSTLKIQRTQQEDSAVYLCASSSDQGARGTDTQYFGPGTRLTVL.